The 16 T cell receptor beta chains below come from one sample, sequenced in a study of shared clonotypes between healthy human individuals. Repertoires were generated with immunoSEQ multiplex PCR, while TCRdb's copy carries only in-frame clones and drops some. The sample includes roughly 1.5 million clones, approximately 98% of them seen just once. The sample consisted of naive CD4+ T cells sorted from blood. The subset here: CD45RA+ positively selected. These receptors were taken from a man aged 30 to 39 in good health.

The chain is built from TRBV27 and TRBJ2-5; D not resolved. This CDR3 is built from 14 residues. CDR1 and CDR2 from the germline V gene are MNHEY and SMNVEV (reference sequence). Trimming stripped 3 bases from V and 5 bases from J, with 13 bases between. The CDR3 DNA follows: TGTGCCAGCAGTTTTTCTGGACCCGGGGAGACCCAGTACTTC. Its translation: CASSFSGPGETQYF.

This chain joins TRBV7-2 and TRBJ1-4; D is undetermined. V lost 3 bases and J 4 bases, leaving 15 bases between the germline ends. The CDR3 has 16 residues. The germline V gene has CDR1 SGHTA and CDR2 FQGNSA. The CDR3 nucleotides are TGTGCCAGCAGCTTTGATATCAGAGGGCTTAATGAAAAACTGTTTTTT. Protein product: CASSFDIRGLNEKLFF.

Points on this clone: Other nucleotide sequences from this sample produce the same CDR3. This chain links TRBV5-1 with TRBJ1-1; perhaps TRBD1 as D (5 bases). Germline CDR1 reads SGHRS; CDR2 reads YFSETQ. V was trimmed by 2 bases and J by 0 bases, leaving 8 bases between them. This CDR3 has 14 residues. CDR3 amino acids: CASSLGTLNTEAFF. The CDR3 DNA is TGCGCCAGCAGCTTAGGGACCTTGAACACTGAAGCTTTCTTT.

This rearrangement joins TRBV10-3 to TRBJ2-3; TRBD2 matches at 7 bases. Per germline, CDR1 ENHRY and CDR2 SYGVKD. V trimming: 8 bases; J trimming: 2 bases; junction bases outside the gene matches: 10. The CDR3 spans 15 residues. CDR3 sequence: CAIAPLAVHTDTQYF. The CDR3 nucleotides are TGTGCCATCGCCCCCCTAGCGGTACACACAGATACGCAGTATTTT.

In the case of this clone: The identical CDR3 is also encoded by other nucleotide sequences in the sample. The chain recombines TRBV7-2 with TRBJ2-3, with D uncertain. Germline V gene sequence: CDR1 SGHTA, CDR2 FQGNSA. This CDR3 contains 12 residues. Trimming removed 3 bases from V and 3 bases from J, with 4 bases in between. CDR3 sequence: CASSFRTDTQYF. The CDR3, as DNA: TGTGCCAGCAGCTTCAGGACAGATACGCAGTATTTT. Looking up the rest from reference TRBV7-2 and TRBJ2-3 gives the full variable domain: GAGVSQSPSNKVTEKGKDVELRCDPISGHTALYWYRQSLGQGLEFLIYFQGNSAPDKSGLPSDRFSAERTGGSVSTLTIQRTQQEDSAVYLCASSFRTDTQYFGPGTRLTVL.

The chain carries TRBV11-2 and TRBJ2-1; D call uncertain. V dropped 6 bases and J dropped 8 bases, with 17 bases sitting between them. Germline V gene sequence: CDR1 SGHAT, CDR2 FQNNGV. This CDR3 has 14 residues. The CDR3 DNA reads TGTGCCAGCAGGGTAGGGTTGGCAGCGCATGAGCAGTTCTTC. As protein: CASRVGLAAHEQFF.

This chain joins TRBV5-5 and TRBJ1-2; D remains ambiguous. The V end lost 0 bases, the J end lost 4 bases, and 13 bases lay between the germline ends. The germline V gene encodes CDR1 SGHKS and CDR2 YYEKEE (reference sequence). CDR3 length: 15 residues. The CDR3 loop reads CASSLAGRFLYGYTF. CDR3 DNA sequence: TGTGCCAGCAGCTTGGCAGGACGGTTCCTCTATGGCTACACCTTC.

This sequence joins TRBV7-8 and TRBJ2-1; 9 bases match TRBD2. Looked up from germline, CDR1 is SGHVS and CDR2 is FQNEAQ. The CDR3 contains 14 residues. The V gene end was trimmed by 6 bases and the J gene end by 12 bases; junction bases not matched to a gene: 12. In nucleotides, the CDR3 is TGTGCCAGCAGACCACCGCCCGAGCGGGAGGTGCAGTTCTTC. This translates into CASRPPPEREVQFF.

The chain employs TRBV29-1 and TRBJ2-3; either TRBD1 or TRBD2 may supply D (6 bases each). Per germline, CDR1 SQVTM and CDR2 ANQGSEA. Trimming removed 6 bases at V and 4 bases at J, with 14 bases between. The CDR3 is 13 residues long. The CDR3 spells CSVRGRFADTQYF. The CDR3 DNA sequence: TGCAGCGTGAGGGGGAGGTTTGCAGATACGCAGTATTTT.

The chain carries TRBV5-1 and TRBJ2-7; D not certain. CDR1 and CDR2 from the germline V gene are SGHRS and YFSETQ. V was pared by 0 bases and J by 4 bases, with 17 bases between. CDR3 size: 16 residues. The chain's CDR3 is CASSLVTLRAGYEQYF. The CDR3 DNA follows: TGCGCCAGCAGCTTGGTTACCCTCCGGGCCGGGTACGAGCAGTACTTC.

This chain links TRBV5-4 with TRBJ2-5; D is possibly TRBD1 or TRBD2 (5 bases each). The CDR3 extends over 14 amino acids. The germline V and J ends were trimmed by 1 base and 3 bases, with 10 bases remaining between them. The germline CDR1 and CDR2 sequences are SGHNT and YYREEE (reference sequence). CDR3 bases: TGTGCCAGCAGCTTGTCCGGGACGGAAGAGACCCAGTACTTC. Translating it yields CASSLSGTEETQYF.

The chain employs TRBV18 and TRBJ2-2; a weak D match, TRBD2 (6 bases). Deletions cut 0 bases from V and 4 bases from J, with 9 bases between. The CDR3 has 15 amino acids. Germline assignment: CDR1 KGHSH and CDR2 LQKENI. The DNA of the CDR3 is TGTGCCAGCTCACCACCGGGACTGTTCACCGGGGAGCTGTTTTTT. Its protein product is CASSPPGLFTGELFF. Full variable domain (missing parts from reference TRBV18 and TRBJ2-2): NAGVMQNPRHLVRRRGQEARLRCSPMKGHSHVYWYRQLPEEGLKFMVYLQKENIIDESGMPKERFSAEFPKEGPSILRIQQVVRGDSAAYFCASSPPGLFTGELFFGEGSRLTVL.

The chain has TRBV5-4 and TRBJ2-5; D is unclear. Germline V CDR1 and CDR2: SGHNT, YYREEE (reference sequence). This CDR3 contains 13 residues. The ends were cut back, 5 bases at V and 5 bases at J, with 13 bases in the middle. The CDR3 region is CASSIEFVETQYF. The CDR3 nucleotides are TGTGCCAGCAGTATCGAGTTTGTGGAGACCCAGTACTTC.

The rearrangement joins TRBV5-1 to TRBJ2-1, with 7 bases lining up with TRBD1. The CDR3 runs to 12 residues. Trimming took 2 bases from V and 10 from J; bases not matched to a gene: 3. Looked up from germline, CDR1 is SGHRS and CDR2 is YFSETQ. The DNA of the CDR3 is TGCGCCAGCAGCTTTGGACAGGCCGAGCAGTTCTTC. This translates into CASSFGQAEQFF.

Regarding this clone: The same CDR3 also results from other DNA sequences found in this sample. This chain joins TRBV7-3 and TRBJ2-3; unclear D gene. The germline V gene encodes CDR1 SGHTA and CDR2 FQGTGA. The CDR3 sequence is 13 residues long. Trimming removed 2 bases from V and 3 bases from J, with 6 bases in between. CDR3 region: CASSLERTDTQYF. The CDR3 DNA follows: TGTGCCAGCAGCTTAGAAAGGACAGATACGCAGTATTTT.

This rearrangement joins TRBV5-5 to TRBJ2-7, with D perhaps matching TRBD1 or TRBD2 (5 bases each). This CDR3 is built from 14 residues. Trimming left V 3 bases short and J 0 bases short, with 10 bases between. From germline, CDR1 is SGHKS and CDR2 YYEKEE (reference sequence). This CDR3 is CASSSGGNSYEQYF. The CDR3, as DNA: TGTGCCAGCAGCTCTGGGGGAAACTCCTACGAGCAGTACTTC.